What follows describes a single TCR beta chain. The CDR3 is made up of 17 amino acids. Germline V gene lookup returns CDR1 SGHVS and CDR2 FQNEAQ. Trimming took off 5 bases at V and 7 bases at J, with 23 bases between the two ends. This entry belongs to a study of cytomegalovirus exposure and HLA in healthy donors. Study context: Earlier, 150 million to 200 million T cells were analyzed, and around 100 million unique TCR beta sequences were found among them.

The PCR had 60 Vbeta and 13 Jbeta primers. Method: immunoSEQ multiplex PCR; TCRdb's copy keeps in-frame clones and lacks some. The sample carries 130,000 to 150,000 clones, 70% to 80% recorded once. The chain links TRBV7-8 to TRBJ1-4; D possibly corresponds to TRBD1 (5 bases). Sequenced sample: PBMCs. This TCR was sampled from a woman aged 45-60 years in good health and CMV-seronegative. The CDR3, as DNA: TGTGCCAGCAGCATGACGAGTACGGGGGGGTTTGGTGAAAAACTGTTTTTT. Protein: CASSMTSTGGFGEKLFF.